The TCR beta chain described here comes from a study of early T cells in non-severe SARS-CoV-2 infection. The study, taken as a whole, reports: Matching with VDJdb favored anti-spike CD8 responses (missing private and CD4 specificities).

V lost 3 bases to trimming and J lost 2 bases, with 16 bases between them. The germline V gene has CDR1 KGHSH and CDR2 LQKENI. The CDR3 is 16 amino acids. Tagging with unique molecular identifiers was applied to individual cDNA molecules. TCRdb re-analysed the 5' RACE reads in MiXCR, keeping a single row per CDR3 protein. The top ten clones hold about 22% of a sample with about 36,000 distinct CDR3 sequences, roughly 6.8% of them seen once. This clonotype was counted between two and nine times. As yet, its antigen is unknown. The TCR originated in an adult who was a healthcare worker with PCR-confirmed SARS-CoV-2 infection or an uninfected control (not recorded which). This chain uses TRBV18 with TRBJ1-1, with D uncertain. Sequences were derived from whole blood, sampled at baseline. In DNA, the CDR3 is TGTGCCAGCTCACCGGACGGCCTAGGTAGAAACACTGAAGCTTTCTTT. Protein: CASSPDGLGRNTEAFF.